These 4 T cell receptor beta chains originate from one sample sequenced in a study of tissue T cells after allogeneic stem cell transplantation. The protocol was immunoSEQ multiplex PCR, while the TCRdb copy is restricted to in-frame clones and leaves out a portion. The table shows about 48,000 clones, with about 73% occurring only once. Sequenced input: sorted cells pooled from one or two spleens. The receptors stem from a pool of C57BL/6 mice in good health.

A note on this clone: Mouse gene names and germline throughout. The read terminates 1 residue ahead of where the CDR3 ends, so the germline J gene completes it. The V gene is TRBV13-2, the J gene TRBJ1-3; no reliable D call. The CDR3 consists of 15 residues. V was pared by 3 bases and J by 0 bases, with 10 bases between. The germline gives CDR1 NNHNN, CDR2 SYGAGS (reference sequence). The covered CDR3 bases are TGTGCCAGCGGTGCTGAGATAAATTCTGGAAATACGCTCTAT. Translation gives CASGAEINSGNTLY. The full CDR3 protein reads CASGAEINSGNTLYF.

This clone was found a few times. The genes and germline here are from mouse. The DNA ends 1 residue before the CDR3 does, and the rest of the CDR3 is filled in from the germline J gene. Other DNA sequences in this specimen translate into the identical CDR3. The V and J genes are TRBV3 and TRBJ2-7; D ambiguous. The CDR3 consists of 12 residues. Trimming took off 1 base at V and 4 bases at J, with 5 bases between the two ends. Germline lookup yields CDR1 SNHLY and CDR2 FYNGKV (reference sequence). Partial CDR3 DNA: TGTGCCAGCAGCTTAGACAAGTATGAACAGTAC. Encoded protein: CASSLDKYEQY. The whole CDR3 reads CASSLDKYEQYF.

Turning to this clone: Mouse germline and gene names are used. The CDR3 goes on 1 residue after the read ends, and that part is filled in from the germline J gene. This chain connects TRBV4 to TRBJ1-3, with D possibly being TRBD1 (6 bases). Between the trimmed V and J ends, which lost 3 bases and 3 bases, there was a span of 9 bases. The CDR3 totals 14 residues. Per the germline V gene, CDR1 is LGHDT and CDR2 is YNNKQL (reference sequence). The sequenced CDR3 bases are TGTGCCAGCAGCTATCAGGGGAGTGGAAATACGCTCTAT. Residues: CASSYQGSGNTLY. The CDR3 in full is CASSYQGSGNTLYF.

With respect to this clone: The gene symbols are mouse symbols. The CDR3 end falls 1 residue outside the read, so it is completed with the germline J gene. The V gene is TRBV19, the J gene TRBJ2-3, with D possibly matching TRBD2 (6 bases). V was pared by 1 base and J by 0 bases, with 12 bases between. Germline values: CDR1 FNHDT, CDR2 SITEND (reference sequence). This CDR3 is 16 amino acids long. The sequenced part of the CDR3 DNA is TGTGCCAGCAGTATACTGGGGTTTCCTAGTGCAGAAACGCTGTAT. Its translation: CASSILGFPSAETLY. The CDR3 in full is CASSILGFPSAETLYF.